Listed below are T cell receptor beta chains from one sample, sequenced in a study of T cells after somatic rescue of genetic block. Sequencing was performed with immunoSEQ multiplex PCR; in TCRdb, only in-frame clones are kept and a portion is missing. In the table there are roughly 12,000 clones, 74% of which are singletons. Sequencing was carried out using peripheral blood mononuclear cells (PBMCs). All receptors derive from a boy younger than 18. The CDR3 runs from the conserved cysteine through the conserved F or W. Fields, in order: V gene, D gene, J gene, clone size, CDR3 protein, CDR3 DNA. A D gene is named only where the DNA matches it firmly. Rows may omit the clone size; those that give it use once, few, many or a size class.

>TRBV18|.|TRBJ2-4|.
CASSPRDGIAKNIQYF
TGTGCCAGCTCACCCCGGGACGGGATAGCCAAAAACATTCAGTACTTC
>TRBV7-9|.|TRBJ2-5|.
CASSSPPGHMDLLQETQYF
TGTGCCAGCAGCTCCCCTCCGGGACATATGGACCTCCTCCAAGAGACCCAGTACTTC
>TRBV5-8|.|TRBJ1-2|few
CASSLYDSSNYGYTF
TGTGCCAGCAGCTTGTATGACTCATCTAACTATGGCTACACCTTC
>TRBV11-1|.|TRBJ2-5|once
CASSLAAGNQETQYF
TGTGCCAGCAGCTTAGCAGCGGGTAACCAAGAGACCCAGTACTTC
>TRBV2|TRBD2|TRBJ2-1|.
CASRGASGGYNEQFF
TGTGCCAGCAGGGGGGCTAGCGGGGGCTACAATGAGCAGTTCTTC
>TRBV5-1|.|TRBJ2-2|few
CASSWPYGAGELFF
TGCGCCAGCAGCTGGCCCTATGGGGCCGGGGAGCTGTTTTTT
>TRBV14|TRBD1|TRBJ2-3|.
CASSQGGQITDTQYF
TGTGCCAGCAGCCAAGGGGGACAGATCACAGATACGCAGTATTTT
>TRBV14|.|TRBJ2-4|.
CASSQVLPTGRRGAKNIQYF
TGTGCCAGCAGCCAAGTACTTCCGACAGGGAGACGGGGGGCCAAAAACATTCAGTACTTC
>TRBV28|TRBD2|TRBJ2-3|few
CASSFLTSGRGRDTQYF
TGTGCCAGCAGTTTTTTGACTAGCGGGAGGGGAAGGGATACGCAGTATTTT
>TRBV5-6|.|TRBJ1-4|.
CASSLEGLNRGGEKLFF
TGTGCCAGCAGCTTGGAAGGGCTCAATAGGGGAGGTGAAAAACTGTTTTTT
>TRBV28|.|TRBJ1-2|.
CASNYGNGYTF
TGTGCCAGCAACTATGGAAATGGCTACACCTTC
>TRBV25-1|TRBD1|TRBJ2-2|.
CASNQGAIGELFF
TGTGCCAGCAACCAGGGGGCTATCGGGGAGCTGTTTTTT
>TRBV28|.|TRBJ2-1|few
CASSLGPRHNEQFF
TGTGCCAGCAGTCTTGGACCCCGCCACAATGAGCAGTTCTTC
>TRBV5-1|.|TRBJ1-4|.
CASSLAGVWEKLFF
TGCGCCAGCAGCTTGGCTGGGGTGTGGGAAAAACTGTTTTTT
>TRBV2|.|TRBJ2-3|.
CASSEHRVTDTQYF
TGTGCCAGCAGTGAACATAGGGTCACAGATACGCAGTATTTT
>TRBV7-2|.|TRBJ2-5|few
CASSLGPQETQYF
TGTGCCAGCAGCTTAGGCCCCCAAGAGACCCAGTACTTC
>TRBV4-1|TRBD1|TRBJ1-4|.
CASSQEHRGGATNEKLFF
TGCGCCAGCAGCCAAGAGCACAGGGGAGGAGCGACTAATGAAAAACTGTTTTTT
>TRBV11-2|.|TRBJ1-1|.
CASSLVGGLGTEAFF
TGTGCCAGCAGCTTAGTTGGGGGTTTGGGCACTGAAGCTTTCTTT
>TRBV27|TRBD1|TRBJ1-1|once
CASRPDRVRFTEAFF
TGTGCCAGCAGGCCAGACAGGGTCAGGTTCACTGAAGCTTTCTTT
>TRBV11-3|.|TRBJ2-7|.
CASSQIRSLRGEQYF
TGTGCCAGCAGCCAGATACGGAGTCTAAGGGGGGAGCAGTACTTC
>TRBV5-1|.|TRBJ1-1|.
CASSLGRTEAFF
TGCGCCAGCAGCTTAGGAAGGACTGAAGCTTTCTTT
>TRBV7-9|.|TRBJ1-1|.
CASSFHRDTQNTEAFF
TGTGCCAGCAGCTTCCACCGGGACACCCAGAACACTGAAGCTTTCTTT
>TRBV28|.|TRBJ2-5|.
CASSIRGTQYF
TGTGCCAGCAGCATTAGGGGGACCCAGTACTTC
>TRBV7-9|TRBD2|TRBJ2-1|.
CASSPVGASGPEQFF
TGTGCCAGCAGCCCCGTGGGGGCTAGCGGGCCGGAGCAGTTCTTC
>TRBV6-1|.|TRBJ2-7|.
CASSERRGARTFYEQYF
TGTGCCAGCAGTGAACGTAGAGGGGCCAGAACGTTCTACGAGCAGTACTTC
>TRBV6-5|.|TRBJ1-1|.
CASSYSGGNTEAFF
TGTGCCAGCAGTTACTCGGGGGGGAACACTGAAGCTTTCTTT
>TRBV6-5|.|TRBJ2-3|once
CASSRLGGNTDTQYF
TGTGCCAGCAGTCGACTAGGTGGGAACACAGATACGCAGTATTTT
>TRBV7-3|.|TRBJ1-2|.
CASSLTGGNYGYTF
TGTGCCAGCAGCTTAACCGGGGGGAACTATGGCTACACCTTC
>TRBV9|TRBD2|TRBJ2-5|.
CASSPTLGGLAGRETQYF
TGTGCCAGCAGCCCTACATTGGGGGGACTAGCGGGAAGGGAGACCCAGTACTTC
>TRBV9|.|TRBJ2-3|.
CASSVAWVVGTDTQYF
TGTGCCAGCAGCGTAGCCTGGGTGGTTGGCACAGATACGCAGTATTTT